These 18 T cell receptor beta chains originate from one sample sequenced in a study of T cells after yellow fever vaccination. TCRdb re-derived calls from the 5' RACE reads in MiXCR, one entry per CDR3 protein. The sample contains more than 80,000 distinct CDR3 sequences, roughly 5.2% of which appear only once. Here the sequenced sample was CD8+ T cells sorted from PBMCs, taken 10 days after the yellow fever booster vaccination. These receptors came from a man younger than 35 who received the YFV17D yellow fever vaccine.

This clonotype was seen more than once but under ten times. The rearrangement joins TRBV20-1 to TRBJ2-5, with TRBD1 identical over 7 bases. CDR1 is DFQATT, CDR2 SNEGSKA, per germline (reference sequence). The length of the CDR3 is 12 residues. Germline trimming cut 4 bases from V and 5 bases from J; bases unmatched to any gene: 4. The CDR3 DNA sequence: TGCAGTGCTAAAACAGGGGACGAGACCCAGTACTTC. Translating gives CSAKTGDETQYF.

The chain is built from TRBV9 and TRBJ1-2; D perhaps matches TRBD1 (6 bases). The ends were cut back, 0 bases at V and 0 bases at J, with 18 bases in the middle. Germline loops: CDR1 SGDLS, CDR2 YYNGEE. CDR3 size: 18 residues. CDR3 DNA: TGTGCCAGCAGCGTAGATCCCAGGGCGGGGGCCGCTAACTATGGCTACACCTTC. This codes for CASSVDPRAGAANYGYTF.

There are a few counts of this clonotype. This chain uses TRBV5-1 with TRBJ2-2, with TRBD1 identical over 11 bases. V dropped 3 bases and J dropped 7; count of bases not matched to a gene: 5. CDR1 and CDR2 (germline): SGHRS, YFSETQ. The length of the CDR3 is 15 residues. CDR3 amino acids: CASSSDRGRVGELFF. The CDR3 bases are TGCGCCAGCAGCTCGGACAGGGGGCGCGTCGGGGAGCTGTTTTTT.

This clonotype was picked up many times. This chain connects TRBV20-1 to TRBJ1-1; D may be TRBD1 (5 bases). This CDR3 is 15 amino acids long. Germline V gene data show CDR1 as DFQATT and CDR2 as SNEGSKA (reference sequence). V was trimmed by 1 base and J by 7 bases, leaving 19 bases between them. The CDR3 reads CSARVRVSSGGEAFF. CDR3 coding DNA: TGCAGTGCTAGAGTCAGGGTTAGTTCTGGTGGTGAAGCTTTCTTT.

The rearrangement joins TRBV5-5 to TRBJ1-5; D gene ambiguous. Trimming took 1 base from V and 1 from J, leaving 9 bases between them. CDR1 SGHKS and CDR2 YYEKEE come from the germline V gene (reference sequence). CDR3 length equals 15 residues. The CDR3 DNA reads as TGTGCCAGCAGCTTGCTGGCAGCAAGCAATCAGCCCCAGCATTTT. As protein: CASSLLAASNQPQHF. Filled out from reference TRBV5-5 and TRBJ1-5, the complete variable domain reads DAGVTQSPTHLIKTRGQQVTLRCSPISGHKSVSWYQQVLGQGPQFIFQYYEKEERGRGNFPDRFSARQFPNYSSELNVNALLLGDSALYLCASSLLAASNQPQHFGDGTRLSIL.

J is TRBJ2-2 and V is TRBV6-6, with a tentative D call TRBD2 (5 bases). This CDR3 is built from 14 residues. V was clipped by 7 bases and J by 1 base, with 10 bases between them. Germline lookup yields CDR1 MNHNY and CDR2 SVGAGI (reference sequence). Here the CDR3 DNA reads TGTGCCAGCATCACCGGGGTGAACACCGGGGAGCTGTTTTTT. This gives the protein CASITGVNTGELFF.

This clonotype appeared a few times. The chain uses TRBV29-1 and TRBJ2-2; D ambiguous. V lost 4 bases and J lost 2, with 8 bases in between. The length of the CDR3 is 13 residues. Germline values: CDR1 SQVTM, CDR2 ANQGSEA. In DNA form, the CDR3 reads TGCAGCGTTGCGGCAGAAAACACCGGGGAGCTGTTTTTT. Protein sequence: CSVAAENTGELFF.

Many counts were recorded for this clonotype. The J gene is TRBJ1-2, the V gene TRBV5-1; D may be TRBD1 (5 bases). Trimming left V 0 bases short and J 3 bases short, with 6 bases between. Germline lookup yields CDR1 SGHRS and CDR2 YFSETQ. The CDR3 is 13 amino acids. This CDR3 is CASSLEGDYGYTF. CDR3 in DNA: TGCGCCAGCAGCTTGGAAGGGGACTATGGCTACACCTTC.

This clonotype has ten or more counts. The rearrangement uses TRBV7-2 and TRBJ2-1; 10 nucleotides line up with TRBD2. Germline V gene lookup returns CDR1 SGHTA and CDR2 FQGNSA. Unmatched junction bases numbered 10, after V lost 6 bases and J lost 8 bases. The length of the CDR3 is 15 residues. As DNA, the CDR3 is TGTGCCAGCAGAGTACTAGCGGGGTTAGGGGATGAGCAGTTCTTC. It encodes CASRVLAGLGDEQFF. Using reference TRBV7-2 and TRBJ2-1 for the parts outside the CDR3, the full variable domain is GAGVSQSPSNKVTEKGKDVELRCDPISGHTALYWYRQSLGQGLEFLIYFQGNSAPDKSGLPSDRFSAERTGGSVSTLTIQRTQQEDSAVYLCASRVLAGLGDEQFFGPGTRLTVL.

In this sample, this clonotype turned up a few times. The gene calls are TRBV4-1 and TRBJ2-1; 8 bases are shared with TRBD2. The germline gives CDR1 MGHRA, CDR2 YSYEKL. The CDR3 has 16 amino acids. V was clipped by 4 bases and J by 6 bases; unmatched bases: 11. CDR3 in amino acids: CASSLLYGLAGNEQFF. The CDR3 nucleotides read TGCGCCAGCAGCCTTTTGTACGGACTAGCCGGCAATGAGCAGTTCTTC.

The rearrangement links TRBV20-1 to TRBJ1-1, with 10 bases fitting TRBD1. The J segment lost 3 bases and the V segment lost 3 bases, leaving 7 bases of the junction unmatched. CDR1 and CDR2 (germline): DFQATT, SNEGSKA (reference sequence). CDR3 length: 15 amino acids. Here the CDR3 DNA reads TGCAGTGCTAGCGGACGGACAGGGGGGTACACTGAAGCTTTCTTT. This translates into CSASGRTGGYTEAFF.

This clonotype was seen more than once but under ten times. CDR3 sequence reads: CASSLREGARDTGELFF. In DNA, the CDR3 is TGTGCCAGCAGCCTTCGCGAGGGGGCTCGGGACACCGGGGAGCTGTTTTTT. This rearrangement joins TRBV7-6 to TRBJ2-2; TRBD1 matches 7 bases. CDR1 and CDR2 from the germline V gene are SGHVS and FNYEAQ. Unmatched junction bases numbered 12, after V lost 5 bases and J lost 3 bases. The CDR3 covers 17 residues. Full variable domain (missing parts from reference TRBV7-6 and TRBJ2-2): GAGVSQSPRYKVTKRGQDVALRCDPISGHVSLYWYRQALGQGPEFLTYFNYEAQQDKSGLPNDRFSAERPEGSISTLTIQRTEQRDSAMYRCASSLREGARDTGELFFGEGSRLTVL.

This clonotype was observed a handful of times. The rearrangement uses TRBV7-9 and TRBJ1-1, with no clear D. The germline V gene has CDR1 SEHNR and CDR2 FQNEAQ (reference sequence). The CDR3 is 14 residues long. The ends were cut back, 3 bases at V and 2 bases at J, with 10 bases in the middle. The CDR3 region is CASSFAASNTEAFF. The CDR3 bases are TGTGCCAGCAGCTTCGCGGCTAGCAACACTGAAGCTTTCTTT.

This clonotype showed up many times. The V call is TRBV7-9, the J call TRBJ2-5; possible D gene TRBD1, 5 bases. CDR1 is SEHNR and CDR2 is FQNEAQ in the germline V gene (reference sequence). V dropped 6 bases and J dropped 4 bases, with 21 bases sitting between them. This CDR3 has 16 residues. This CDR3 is CASSSTTSRQRETQYF. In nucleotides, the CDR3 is TGTGCCAGCAGTTCAACCACGAGTCGACAGAGAGAGACCCAGTACTTC.

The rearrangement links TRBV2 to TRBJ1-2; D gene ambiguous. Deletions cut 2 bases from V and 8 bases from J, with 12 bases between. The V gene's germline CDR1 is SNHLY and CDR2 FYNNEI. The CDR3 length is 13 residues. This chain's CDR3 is CASSELGGRGYTF. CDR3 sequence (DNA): TGTGCCAGCAGTGAACTGGGTGGTAGAGGCTACACCTTC. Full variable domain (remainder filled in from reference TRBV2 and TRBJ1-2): EPEVTQTPSHQVTQMGQEVILRCVPISNHLYFYWYRQILGQKVEFLVSFYNNEISEKSEIFDDQFSVERPDGSNFTLKIRSTKLEDSAMYFCASSELGGRGYTFGSGTRLTVV.

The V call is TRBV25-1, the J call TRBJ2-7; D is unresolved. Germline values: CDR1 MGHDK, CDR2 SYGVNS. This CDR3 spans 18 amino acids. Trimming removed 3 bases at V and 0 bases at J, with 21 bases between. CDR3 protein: CASSDFPGFWNNSYEQYF. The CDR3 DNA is TGTGCCAGCAGTGATTTTCCGGGTTTTTGGAACAACTCCTACGAGCAGTACTTC.

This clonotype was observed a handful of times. The CDR3 loop is CASSLGDHRGQSFSNQPQHF. For the CDR3, the DNA is TGTGCCAGCAGCTTAGGCGACCATCGTGGACAGAGCTTTAGCAATCAGCCCCAGCATTTT. The V call is TRBV7-9, the J call TRBJ1-5; tentatively, D is TRBD1 (6 bases). This CDR3 is 20 amino acids long. The V gene's germline CDR1 is SEHNR and CDR2 FQNEAQ (reference sequence). V was cut by 1 base and J by 0 bases, with 22 bases left in between.

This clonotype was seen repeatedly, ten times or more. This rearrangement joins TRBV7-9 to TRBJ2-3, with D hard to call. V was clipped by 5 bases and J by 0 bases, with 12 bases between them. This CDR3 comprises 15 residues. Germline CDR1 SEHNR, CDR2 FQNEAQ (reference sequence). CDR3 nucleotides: TGTGCCAGCAGCCGTACAGAGATTAGCACAGATACGCAGTATTTT. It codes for CASSRTEISTDTQYF.